Listed below are T cell receptor beta chains from one sample, sequenced in a study of blood T cell repertoires in COVID-19. Profiled with immunoSEQ multiplex PCR; TCRdb holds only in-frame clones, not every one. The sample holds more than 110,000 clones, about nine tenths seen once. Material: peripheral blood. The origin of the receptors is a woman aged 80 or over with acute or convalescent COVID-19. Both conserved end residues are part of each CDR3. A D gene is named only where the DNA matches it firmly. The size entry is marked missing in some rows and otherwise reads once, few, many or a size class.

d_gene: .
j_gene: TRBJ1-6
v_gene: TRBV24-1
abundance: .
CDR3nt: TGTGCCACCAGTGATTCGAAGGCTCGGGATTCACCCCTCCACTTT
CDR3aa: CATSDSKARDSPLHF

d_gene: .
j_gene: TRBJ1-6
v_gene: TRBV30
abundance: .
CDR3nt: TGTGCCTGGAGTCCGGGAGGGAATAATTCACCCCTCCACTTT
CDR3aa: CAWSPGGNNSPLHF

d_gene: .
j_gene: TRBJ1-2
v_gene: TRBV4-1
abundance: .
CDR3nt: TGCGCCAGCAGCCAAGGTCGTGGCTACACCTTC
CDR3aa: CASSQGRGYTF

d_gene: .
j_gene: TRBJ2-3
v_gene: TRBV6-5
abundance: .
CDR3nt: TGTGCCAGCAGCAAGGCGGATGGCACAGATACGCAGTATTTT
CDR3aa: CASSKADGTDTQYF

d_gene: .
j_gene: TRBJ1-4
v_gene: TRBV6-5
abundance: .
CDR3nt: TGTGCCAGCAGTTACTCGACTGAAACCGAAAAACTGTTTTTT
CDR3aa: CASSYSTETEKLFF

d_gene: .
j_gene: TRBJ1-2
v_gene: TRBV7-9
abundance: few
CDR3nt: TGTGCCAGCAGCTTAGCGGAGGGATTGGCAAATGGCTACACCTTC
CDR3aa: CASSLAEGLANGYTF

d_gene: TRBD1
j_gene: TRBJ2-1
v_gene: TRBV3-1/TRBV3-2
abundance: .
CDR3nt: TGTGCCAGCAGCCAAGATCTAGGCACAGGGGTCAATGAGCAGTTCTTC
CDR3aa: CASSQDLGTGVNEQFF

d_gene: .
j_gene: TRBJ1-2
v_gene: TRBV29-1
abundance: .
CDR3nt: TGCAGCGTTGTGATGCAGGGAAGTCGGCCTCCTTATGGCTACACCTTC
CDR3aa: CSVVMQGSRPPYGYTF

d_gene: .
j_gene: TRBJ2-2
v_gene: TRBV5-1
abundance: .
CDR3nt: TGCGCCAGCAGCTTGTACGGAACAGGCTACACCGGGGAGCTGTTTTTT
CDR3aa: CASSLYGTGYTGELFF

d_gene: TRBD1
j_gene: TRBJ1-2
v_gene: TRBV6-5
abundance: .
CDR3nt: TGTGCCAGCACTGCGGACAGGGGTGAGGATGGCTACACCTTC
CDR3aa: CASTADRGEDGYTF

d_gene: TRBD1
j_gene: TRBJ2-7
v_gene: TRBV5-1
abundance: .
CDR3nt: TGCGCCAGCAGCTTGACAGGGGAATACGAGCAGTACTTC
CDR3aa: CASSLTGEYEQYF

d_gene: .
j_gene: TRBJ1-5
v_gene: TRBV7-9
abundance: few
CDR3nt: TGTGCCAGCAGCCCCGAGGAGGGTCAGCCCCAGCATTTT
CDR3aa: CASSPEEGQPQHF

d_gene: .
j_gene: TRBJ2-2
v_gene: TRBV11-3
abundance: .
CDR3nt: TGTGCCAGCAGCTTAGGAATGGCCACCGGGGAGCTGTTTTTT
CDR3aa: CASSLGMATGELFF

d_gene: .
j_gene: TRBJ1-2
v_gene: TRBV5-1
abundance: .
CDR3nt: TGCGCCAGCAGCTTCGACCCAACAGGCCCCCTCCTCTATGGCTACACCTTC
CDR3aa: CASSFDPTGPLLYGYTF

d_gene: TRBD1
j_gene: TRBJ1-6
v_gene: TRBV6-5
abundance: .
CDR3nt: TGTGCCAGCAGTCTTGACAGGGGCAATTCACCCCTCCACTTT
CDR3aa: CASSLDRGNSPLHF

d_gene: TRBD2
j_gene: TRBJ2-7
v_gene: TRBV11-1
abundance: .
CDR3nt: TGTGCCAGCAGCACGAGCGGGGGGGCCACCTACGAGCAGTACTTC
CDR3aa: CASSTSGGATYEQYF

d_gene: .
j_gene: TRBJ2-7
v_gene: TRBV6-5
abundance: .
CDR3nt: TGTGCCAGCAGTCAACGACAGGTTTCCTACGAGCAGTACTTC
CDR3aa: CASSQRQVSYEQYF

d_gene: TRBD2
j_gene: TRBJ2-2
v_gene: TRBV5-6
abundance: .
CDR3nt: TGTGCCAGCAGCCTGAGGACTAGCGGGGGGGAGCTGTTTTTT
CDR3aa: CASSLRTSGGELFF

d_gene: TRBD2
j_gene: TRBJ2-3
v_gene: TRBV9
abundance: once
CDR3nt: TGTGCCAGCAGCCTCCGACAGCTAGCGGGGGGGCCCGGAGATACGCAGTATTTT
CDR3aa: CASSLRQLAGGPGDTQYF

d_gene: .
j_gene: TRBJ2-7
v_gene: TRBV7-8
abundance: .
CDR3nt: TGTGCCAGCAGCCACGTGGGGCTAGCGAACTACGAGCAGTACTTC
CDR3aa: CASSHVGLANYEQYF

d_gene: TRBD1
j_gene: TRBJ2-1
v_gene: TRBV5-1
abundance: .
CDR3nt: TGCGCCAGCAGTTTGGAACAGGGGAACTTCAATGAGCAGTTCTTC
CDR3aa: CASSLEQGNFNEQFF

d_gene: TRBD2
j_gene: TRBJ2-3
v_gene: TRBV7-3
abundance: .
CDR3nt: TGTGCCAGCAGCCCCCGGGGGCTAGCGGGTTTCCGCACAGATACGCAGTATTTT
CDR3aa: CASSPRGLAGFRTDTQYF

d_gene: TRBD1
j_gene: TRBJ1-2
v_gene: TRBV6-1
abundance: .
CDR3nt: TGTGCCAGCAGTGAACCCGGGACAGGGATTTGCACCTTC
CDR3aa: CASSEPGTGICTF

d_gene: TRBD1
j_gene: TRBJ1-4
v_gene: TRBV6-6
abundance: .
CDR3nt: TGTGCCAGCAGTCGGACAGGGGTGGATGAAAAACTGTTTTTT
CDR3aa: CASSRTGVDEKLFF

d_gene: .
j_gene: TRBJ2-5
v_gene: TRBV3-1/TRBV3-2
abundance: .
CDR3nt: TGTGCCAGCAGAAGAGGAGCAGCCCCCCAAGAGACCCAGTACTTC
CDR3aa: CASRRGAAPQETQYF

d_gene: .
j_gene: TRBJ1-2
v_gene: TRBV19
abundance: .
CDR3nt: TGTGCCAGTAGTATACCTTCCGCGGACAGTACGGGGTATGGCTACACCTTC
CDR3aa: CASSIPSADSTGYGYTF

d_gene: TRBD1
j_gene: TRBJ1-2
v_gene: TRBV6-5
abundance: .
CDR3nt: TGTGCCAGCAGTTACAGGACAGGAGTCTATGGCTACACCTTC
CDR3aa: CASSYRTGVYGYTF

d_gene: .
j_gene: TRBJ1-1
v_gene: TRBV7-2
abundance: once
CDR3nt: TGTGCCAGCAGCCTCCGGAGGGGAGCGCACACTGAAGCTTTCTTT
CDR3aa: CASSLRRGAHTEAFF

d_gene: .
j_gene: TRBJ1-1
v_gene: TRBV6-6
abundance: .
CDR3nt: TGTGCCACCTCCCTACTGGAGGGATTGACTTTCTTT
CDR3aa: CATSLLEGLTFF

d_gene: TRBD2
j_gene: TRBJ2-1
v_gene: TRBV5-1
abundance: .
CDR3nt: TGCGCCAGCAGCCTGGATGGGCGGGGGGGCAATGAGCAGTTCTTC
CDR3aa: CASSLDGRGGNEQFF

d_gene: .
j_gene: TRBJ1-4
v_gene: TRBV15
abundance: few
CDR3nt: TGTGCCACCAGCGGCACAGGGAGGGGAAAACTGTTTTTT
CDR3aa: CATSGTGRGKLFF

d_gene: .
j_gene: TRBJ2-7
v_gene: TRBV7-2
abundance: .
CDR3nt: TGTGCCAGCAGCCCCCAGGGCGGAGCCTACGAGCAGTACTTC
CDR3aa: CASSPQGGAYEQYF

d_gene: .
j_gene: TRBJ1-2
v_gene: TRBV28
abundance: .
CDR3nt: TGTGCCAGCAGTTCCCCGGGCTTAAGGGAGAATGGCTACACCTTC
CDR3aa: CASSSPGLRENGYTF

d_gene: .
j_gene: TRBJ2-6
v_gene: TRBV7-9
abundance: .
CDR3nt: TGTGCCAGCAGCTTCGTCACAGGGGGACTAACCGGGGCCAACGTCCTGACTTTC
CDR3aa: CASSFVTGGLTGANVLTF

d_gene: .
j_gene: TRBJ1-1
v_gene: TRBV5-1
abundance: .
CDR3nt: TGCGCCAGCAGCTTGGCCTGGGGCTCAATGAACACTGAAGCTTTCTTT
CDR3aa: CASSLAWGSMNTEAFF

d_gene: .
j_gene: TRBJ1-2
v_gene: TRBV30
abundance: .
CDR3nt: TGTGCCTGGAGGAGGGGCGCAGGGGCCTATGGCTACACCTTC
CDR3aa: CAWRRGAGAYGYTF

d_gene: TRBD1
j_gene: TRBJ2-5
v_gene: TRBV18
abundance: .
CDR3nt: TGTGCCAGCTCACCCTCTTTGGCTGACAGGGGGTGGTCCGAGACCCAGTACTTC
CDR3aa: CASSPSLADRGWSETQYF

d_gene: .
j_gene: TRBJ1-2
v_gene: TRBV9
abundance: .
CDR3nt: TGTGCCAGCAGCCCCCGGTGGCAGGACTATGGCTACACCTTC
CDR3aa: CASSPRWQDYGYTF

d_gene: TRBD1
j_gene: TRBJ1-4
v_gene: TRBV5-1
abundance: .
CDR3nt: TGCGCCAGCAGCGGAGGACAGGATAATGAAAAACTGTTTTTT
CDR3aa: CASSGGQDNEKLFF

d_gene: TRBD1
j_gene: TRBJ1-3
v_gene: TRBV7-9
abundance: .
CDR3nt: TGTGCCAGCAGCTTAGTAGGGGGCGGATCTGGAAACACCATATATTTT
CDR3aa: CASSLVGGGSGNTIYF

d_gene: TRBD1
j_gene: TRBJ1-1
v_gene: TRBV5-6
abundance: .
CDR3nt: TGTGCCAGCAGTCCGGACAGGGTACCTGAAGCTTTCTTT
CDR3aa: CASSPDRVPEAFF

d_gene: TRBD1
j_gene: TRBJ1-2
v_gene: TRBV10-3
abundance: once
CDR3nt: TGTGCCATCAGTGAGGTCAGGGGGCAATCGGATGGCTACACCTTC
CDR3aa: CAISEVRGQSDGYTF

d_gene: TRBD2
j_gene: TRBJ2-3
v_gene: TRBV19
abundance: .
CDR3nt: TGTGCCAGTGACGCGGGGGGGCCAGATACGCAGTATTTT
CDR3aa: CASDAGGPDTQYF

d_gene: TRBD2
j_gene: TRBJ2-3
v_gene: TRBV4-3
abundance: .
CDR3nt: TGCGCCAGCAGCCAAGGAGACCTAGCGGGGGGGCGAGAGACAGATACGCAGTATTTT
CDR3aa: CASSQGDLAGGRETDTQYF

d_gene: TRBD1
j_gene: TRBJ1-6
v_gene: TRBV28
abundance: .
CDR3nt: TGTGCCAGCAGCCCTAACAGGGGGCCCAGTAATTCACCCCTCCACTTT
CDR3aa: CASSPNRGPSNSPLHF

d_gene: .
j_gene: TRBJ2-1
v_gene: TRBV7-8
abundance: .
CDR3nt: TGTGCCAGCAGCTTAGTTCTCAGGCCTACGGCCCGGAATGAGCAGTTCTTC
CDR3aa: CASSLVLRPTARNEQFF

d_gene: TRBD1
j_gene: TRBJ1-5
v_gene: TRBV5-1
abundance: .
CDR3nt: TGCGCCAGCAGCCCTGGACAGGGATGGGGCAATCAGCCCCAGCATTTT
CDR3aa: CASSPGQGWGNQPQHF

d_gene: .
j_gene: TRBJ1-1
v_gene: TRBV6-5
abundance: .
CDR3nt: TGTGCCAGCAGCGGGGACACGAACACTGAAGCTTTCTTT
CDR3aa: CASSGDTNTEAFF

d_gene: TRBD1
j_gene: TRBJ1-2
v_gene: TRBV11-2
abundance: .
CDR3nt: TGTGCCAGCAGCTTAGCGGGGGCCGGGACAGGGTTTGGCTACACCTTC
CDR3aa: CASSLAGAGTGFGYTF

d_gene: .
j_gene: TRBJ1-2
v_gene: TRBV5-1
abundance: .
CDR3nt: TGCGCCAGCAGCTTGGAGGTCGACCCGGCGGCCGGCTACACCTTC
CDR3aa: CASSLEVDPAAGYTF

d_gene: .
j_gene: TRBJ1-6
v_gene: TRBV27
abundance: .
CDR3nt: TGTGCCAGCAGTTTATCCCTGGTAGGGAGGGGAGGGTCACCCCTCCACTTT
CDR3aa: CASSLSLVGRGGSPLHF